These 7 T cell receptor beta chains were sequenced from one sample in a study of human T cells and chemical hapten exposure. Time point specified: pre-sensitization, week 0. Sample treatment: therapeutic diphenylcyclopropenone sensitization with weekly scalp DPC. TCRdb re-derived calls from the RACE reads in MiXCR, one entry per CDR3 protein. This table has approximately 100,000 distinct CDR3 sequences, less than 15% appearing once. Specimen: whole blood, collected in connection with sensitization to the hapten diphenylcyclopropenone (DPC). The source of these receptors is a woman aged 45-60 years with alopecia areata. Some clones in this sample may be carry-over from other donors' samples.

This clonotype was counted many times. The chain has TRBV11-2 and TRBJ2-3; possible D gene TRBD1, 6 bases. Between the trimmed V and J ends, which lost 6 bases and 3 bases, there was a span of 13 bases. Germline-derived CDR1 and CDR2 are SGHAT and FQNNGV. The CDR3 consists of 14 residues. CDR3 in DNA: TGTGCCAGCAGTTACCTAAGGGGGACAGATACGCAGTATTTT. This codes for CASSYLRGTDTQYF. Filled out from reference TRBV11-2 and TRBJ2-3, the complete variable domain reads EAGVAQSPRYKIIEKRQSVAFWCNPISGHATLYWYQQILGQGPKLLIQFQNNGVVDDSQLPKDRFSAERLKGVDSTLKIQPAKLEDSAVYLCASSYLRGTDTQYFGPGTRLTVL.

The V and J genes are TRBV27 and TRBJ2-7, with 8 bases that match TRBD2. Germline V lookup: CDR1 MNHEY, CDR2 SMNVEV (reference sequence). The CDR3 is 13 residues long. J lost 0 bases, V lost 8 bases, and 3 bases had no gene match. This chain's CDR3 is CASWAGGSYEQYF. In DNA form, the CDR3 reads TGTGCCAGCTGGGCGGGGGGCTCCTACGAGCAGTACTTC.

This clonotype occurred a few times. This chain connects TRBV29-1 to TRBJ2-3; D might be TRBD1 or TRBD2, each matching 7 bases. The V gene lost 7 bases and the J gene lost 6 bases, with 11 bases spanning the gap. There are 11 residues in the CDR3. In germline, CDR1 is SQVTM, CDR2 ANQGSEA. CDR3 DNA sequence: TGCAGCGGTCAGGGGGGGGATACGCAGTATTTT. Translated, it gives CSGQGGDTQYF.

The table lists this clonotype with many counts. V usage is TRBV10-3 and J usage is TRBJ2-7; 9 bases map to TRBD1. CDR3 size: 14 residues. V was clipped by 8 bases and J by 6 bases; unmatched bases: 11. The germline V gene has CDR1 ENHRY and CDR2 SYGVKD. The CDR3 region is CAIGTGTGTGEQYF. The CDR3 region has the DNA TGTGCCATCGGGACCGGGACAGGGACCGGCGAGCAGTACTTC.

This clonotype occurred a few times. The chain carries TRBV6-5 and TRBJ2-5, with 7 bases that match TRBD1. CDR1 and CDR2 from the germline V gene are MNHEY and SVGAGI. CDR3 length: 14 residues. V trimming: 6 bases; J trimming: 2 bases; junction bases outside the gene matches: 6. The CDR3 protein is CASRPWTGQETQYF. CDR3 nucleotides: TGTGCCAGCAGGCCCTGGACAGGTCAAGAGACCCAGTACTTC.

Many counts were recorded for this clonotype. This chain joins TRBV12-3 or TRBV12-4 and TRBJ1-6; 7 nucleotides agree with TRBD1. The CDR3 is 14 residues long. The V segment lost 5 bases and the J segment 7 bases; nucleotides outside the gene matches: 5. The CDR3 region has the DNA TGTGCCAGCAGTATTTGGACAGGAAATTCACCCCTCCACTTT. This codes for CASSIWTGNSPLHF.

Many counts were recorded for this clonotype. The V and J genes are TRBV12-3 or TRBV12-4 and TRBJ1-2, with D possibly being TRBD1 (5 bases). Trimming pared 6 bases from V and 8 bases from J, leaving 22 bases between. This CDR3 contains 15 residues. CDR3 residues: CASSQHAGDVIGYTF. In nucleotides, the CDR3 is TGTGCCAGCAGCCAACATGCCGGGGACGTAATAGGCTACACCTTC.